Below, one T cell receptor (beta chain) is given with its context. What it binds is unknown. TCRdb reworked the 5' RACE reads into one entry per CDR3 protein, no DNA. The sample data list 150,000 to 170,000 distinct CDR3 sequences. This CDR3 has 15 residues. Germline V gene data show CDR1 as MGHRA and CDR2 as YSYEKL. The data derive from a study of T cells expressing NK-cell markers. As for the study in general: Cells sorted as CD3+CD56+NKG2C+, CD3+CD56+NKG2C- and CD3+CD56-NKG2C+ T cells supplied the TCR beta repertoires. The study sequenced eight donors, seven HCMV-seropositive and one seronegative.

Study-level findings and limits: Also leading the CD3+CD56-NKG2C+ fraction in a handful of donors were these clonotypes.

The sample was blood T cells: a sorted CD56 or NKG2C T cell subset, CD4+ or CD8+ T cells, or bulk PBMC T cells (not recorded which). V gene TRBV4-1 combines with J gene TRBJ2-1; the TRBD1 assignment by TCRdb is unverifiable without DNA. The sequence was collected from a woman aged 50 to 65 in good health. CDR3: CASSQSQGLNNEQFF.